This record concerns one TCR beta chain sequence. The sequenced fragment ends 3 residues before the CDR3 boundary, so the rest is inferred from the germline J gene. The data belong to a study of T cell clonality in common variable immunodeficiency. Only in-frame clones appear in the TCRdb table, and some are missing; sequencing was by immunoSEQ multiplex PCR. The sample contains 40,000 or so clones, none of them singletons. Trimming removed 2 bases from V and 8 bases from J; junction bases left unmatched: 17. CDR1 is DFQATT and CDR2 is SNEGSKA in the germline V gene (reference sequence). This CDR3 is 17 amino acids long.

The sequencing sample was made of peripheral blood mononuclear cells. The chain recombines TRBV20-1 with TRBJ2-1; 8 bases line up with TRBD2. This sequence was found in a person between 18 and 75 years old in good health. The sequenced part of the CDR3 DNA is TGCAGTGCTAGATCCCTGTTTGAGGCGGGGGGCAGGGATGAG. Translating gives CSARSLFEAGGRDE. The whole CDR3 protein is CSARSLFEAGGRDEQFF.